This T cell receptor beta chain derives from a study of blood T cell repertoires in COVID-19. The wider study: Samples came from the United States, Italy and Spain, spanning acute and convalescent COVID-19. T cells, B-cell-depleted T cells, or PBMCs provided the cDNA or gDNA that served as material.

Germline CDR1 and CDR2: KGHSH and LQKENI. This CDR3 region has 16 residues. V shed 3 bases and J 6 bases; nucleotides not matched to a gene: 9. Authors' methods: Scientists estimated how many nucleated cells there were by amplifying reference gene primers. Clones were sequenced by immunoSEQ multiplex PCR, and TCRdb holds only the in-frame ones, with some missing. D and trimming come from the DNA, and the V and J calls and clone size come from that table. The repertoire has 300,000 to 450,000 clones, approximately 86% of them found once; the top ten carry under 3%. This TCR was sampled from a human donor in a cohort sampled during active COVID-19. J is TRBJ2-1 and V is TRBV18, with TRBD2 matching 9 bases. Sequences were obtained from peripheral blood. CDR3 in amino acids: CASSPQGLAGTNEQFF. For the CDR3, the DNA is TGTGCCAGCTCACCCCAGGGGCTAGCGGGGACCAATGAGCAGTTCTTC. The full variable domain, rest sourced from reference TRBV18 and TRBJ2-1, is NAGVMQNPRHLVRRRGQEARLRCSPMKGHSHVYWYRQLPEEGLKFMVYLQKENIIDESGMPKERFSAEFPKEGPSILRIQQVVRGDSAAYFCASSPQGLAGTNEQFFGPGTRLTVL.